A selection of T cell receptor beta chains follows, all from one sample in a study of identical twins. In TCRdb, the 5' RACE reads were re-called with MiXCR into one record per CDR3 protein. The sample gives roughly 1,500,000 distinct CDR3 sequences, about 32% of which show up once; 0.25% to 0.3% is in the top ten. The source material was cord blood. The receptors derive from a newborn girl in good health. CDR3s include the opening cysteine and the closing phenylalanine or tryptophan. D genes are given only for firm matches. Size is omitted from some rows. Given values are once, few, many or a class for expanded clones.

V	J	size	D	CDR3	DNA
TRBV4-2	TRBJ1-2	-	-	CASSQDLAGSNYGYTF	TGTGCCAGCAGCCAAGATTTGGCAGGTTCTAACTATGGCTACACCTTC
TRBV28	TRBJ2-6	many	-	CASSLRQSGANVLTF	TGTGCCAGCAGCCTTAGACAATCTGGGGCCAACGTCCTGACTTTC
TRBV3-1	TRBJ1-3	few	TRBD1	CASSHGTGTSGNTIYF	TGTGCCAGCAGCCACGGGACAGGGACCTCTGGAAACACCATATATTTT
TRBV6-2/TRBV6-3	TRBJ2-1	-	-	CASSYKSPKRSEQFF	TGTGCCAGCAGTTATAAGTCGCCCAAACGGAGTGAGCAGTTCTTC
TRBV29-1	TRBJ2-3	few	TRBD1	CSVVDRGTSTDTQYF	TGCAGCGTTGTCGACAGGGGGACAAGCACAGATACGCAGTATTTT
TRBV7-9	TRBJ2-3	-	-	CASSLTGRSDTQYF	TGTGCCAGCAGCTTGACAGGGAGGTCAGATACGCAGTATTTT
TRBV6-5	TRBJ2-7	many	-	CASSYSLQNYEQYF	TGTGCCAGCAGTTACTCATTACAAAACTACGAGCAGTACTTC
TRBV27	TRBJ2-7	many	TRBD1	CASSFRDRGEQYF	TGTGCCAGCAGTTTTAGGGACAGGGGCGAGCAGTACTTC
TRBV12-3/TRBV12-4	TRBJ1-2	few	-	CASSFQTAQDGYTF	TGTGCCAGCAGCTTCCAGACCGCCCAGGATGGCTACACCTTC
TRBV20-1	TRBJ1-3	few	-	CSAPDTAGAGNTIYF	TGCAGTGCCCCCGATACCGCGGGGGCCGGAAACACCATATATTTT
TRBV5-1	TRBJ2-1	-	TRBD2	CASSLAHTTSGRANEQFF	TGCGCCAGCAGCTTGGCCCATACGACTAGCGGGAGGGCGAATGAGCAGTTCTTC
TRBV3-1	TRBJ2-3	few	TRBD2	CASSQLTSGTDTQYF	TGTGCCAGCAGCCAATTGACTAGCGGCACAGATACGCAGTATTTT
TRBV9	TRBJ2-1	-	TRBD2	CASSTQRETYNEQFF	TGTGCCAGCAGCACCCAGCGGGAGACCTACAATGAGCAGTTCTTC
TRBV12-3/TRBV12-4	TRBJ2-3	-	TRBD2	CASSFSLSGGATDTQYF	TGTGCCAGCAGTTTTTCCCTCAGCGGGGGGGCCACAGATACGCAGTATTTT
TRBV19	TRBJ1-1	-	-	CASSIWRSPEAFF	TGTGCCAGTAGTATATGGAGGTCGCCTGAAGCTTTCTTT
TRBV5-1	TRBJ1-2	few	TRBD1	CASSSSPTGTGGYTF	TGCGCCAGCAGCTCAAGTCCAACCGGGACAGGCGGCTACACCTTC